This TCR beta chain was captured by sequencing in a study of T cell changes during pregnancy in multiple sclerosis. V lost 4 bases and J lost 0, with 14 bases in between. The CDR3 loop spans 16 amino acids. Germline CDR1 SGDLS, CDR2 YYNGEE. TCRdb's table, derived via immunoSEQ multiplex PCR, lists solely in-frame clones and lacks some. The data contain 35,000 or so clones, about nine tenths of them singletons. This chain links TRBV9 with TRBJ2-1; perhaps TRBD1 as D (5 bases). Source: CD4+ T cells from peripheral blood mononuclear cells, taken after pregnancy. This TCR derives from a female donor in good health, enrolled as a control in a pregnancy study. CDR3: CASSPSIRGSYNEQFF. The CDR3 DNA reads as TGTGCCAGCAGCCCCTCCATTAGGGGCTCCTACAATGAGCAGTTCTTC.